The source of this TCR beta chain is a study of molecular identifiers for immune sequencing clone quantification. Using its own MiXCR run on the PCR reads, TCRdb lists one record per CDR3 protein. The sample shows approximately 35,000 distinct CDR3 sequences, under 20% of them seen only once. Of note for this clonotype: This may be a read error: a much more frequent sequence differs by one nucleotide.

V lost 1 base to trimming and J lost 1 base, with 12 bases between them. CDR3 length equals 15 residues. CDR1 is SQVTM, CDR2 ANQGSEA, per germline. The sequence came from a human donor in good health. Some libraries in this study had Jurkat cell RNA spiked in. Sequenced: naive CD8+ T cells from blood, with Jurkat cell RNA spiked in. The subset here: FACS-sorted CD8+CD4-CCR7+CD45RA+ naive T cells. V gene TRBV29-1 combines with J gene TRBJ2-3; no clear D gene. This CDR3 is CSVEAVADRTDTQYF. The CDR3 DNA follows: TGCAGCGTTGAAGCAGTAGCAGACCGCACAGATACGCAGTATTTT.